This paragraph reports one T cell receptor (beta chain). Its antigen is unknown. The data stem from a study of T cell responses to AZD1222 COVID-19 vaccine. Study-wide results and limits: Nearly half of spike-specific TCRs reportedly go after variant regions that carry no mutations. Just 6 or 7 AZD1222 recipients were seropositive at baseline. Regions 160-218 and 743-854 held dominance among vaccine-associated CD4 TCRs, which spanned spike. Donors skewed white British and female; clonal diversity was possibly underestimated.

Libraries were prepared by immunoSEQ multiplex PCR; TCRdb keeps only in-frame clonotypes and omits some of them. The table includes under 200,000 clones, around nine tenths detected once. The sample was peripheral blood, taken 28 days after the second dose of the MenACWY control vaccine. This sequence originates from an adult who received the MenACWY meningococcal vaccine as a control.

The CDR3 nucleotides read TGTGCCAGTGCGGGACAGGGGGCTCAAAACATTCAGTACTTC. This codes for CASAGQGAQNIQYF. This sequence joins TRBV19 and TRBJ2-4; 12 bases agree with TRBD1. The CDR3 is 14 residues long. V was clipped by 8 bases and J by 5 bases; unmatched bases: 4. The germline CDR1 and CDR2 sequences are LNHDA and SQIVND (reference sequence).